The 7 T cell receptor beta chains below come from one sample, sequenced in a study of spatial heterogeneity in lung cancer. The time point is: sample taken at primary tumor resection. Unsorted samples of tumor, nontumor lung or frozen PBMC had their whole RNA sequenced. MiXCR, applied by TCRdb to the 5' RACE reads, yields one record per CDR3 protein. The sample includes roughly 79,000 distinct CDR3 sequences, around 13% of them seen just once. This specimen was PBMCs, taken at surgery. These receptors were collected from a male donor with early-stage non-small cell lung cancer.

The chain links TRBV24-1 to TRBJ2-2; the match to TRBD1 covers 7 bases. Germline V gene lookup returns CDR1 KGHDR and CDR2 SFDVKD. CDR3 length: 14 amino acids. J lost 7 bases, V lost 4 bases, and 5 bases had no gene match. CDR3 nucleotide sequence: TGTGCCACCAGTGACGACAGGGAACACGGGGAGCTGTTTTTT. Its protein product is CATSDDREHGELFF.

This clonotype was observed many times. This sequence joins TRBV4-2 and TRBJ1-1; no reliable D call. Trimming shortened V by 1 base and J by 7 bases, and 10 bases separated the two germline ends. The length of the CDR3 is 13 residues. Germline V gene data show CDR1 as LGHNA and CDR2 as YNFKEQ. CDR3 nucleotides: TGTGCCAGCAGCCAAGTGCCCGTCGATGAAGCTTTCTTT. Translation gives CASSQVPVDEAFF.

This chain connects TRBV7-9 to TRBJ2-7; 8 bases are shared with TRBD2. Germline lookup yields CDR1 SEHNR and CDR2 FQNEAQ (reference sequence). The length of the CDR3 is 13 residues. With 3 bases clipped from V and 3 bases from J, the junction kept 1 base outside the gene matches. The CDR3 protein is CASSLGLVYEQYF. CDR3 coding DNA: TGTGCCAGCAGCTTGGGACTAGTCTACGAGCAGTACTTC.

This clonotype was recorded at least ten times. This chain joins TRBV4-2 and TRBJ2-2; 7 bases agree with TRBD2. J lost 6 bases, V lost 0 bases, and 4 bases had no gene match. The CDR3 length is 15 residues. Germline loops: CDR1 LGHNA, CDR2 YNFKEQ. The CDR3 spells CASSQDGRGSGELFF. Here the CDR3 DNA reads TGTGCCAGCAGCCAAGATGGGAGGGGCTCCGGGGAGCTGTTTTTT.

This chain uses TRBV20-1 with TRBJ2-7; 8 bases map to TRBD2. Germline values: CDR1 DFQATT, CDR2 SNEGSKA (reference sequence). The CDR3 runs to 14 residues. V lost 0 bases, J lost 7 bases, and 8 bases stayed unmatched. CDR3 sequence reads: CSARDPAGGKEQYF. The DNA of the CDR3 is TGCAGTGCTAGAGATCCCGCGGGGGGAAAAGAGCAGTACTTC.

In its sample, this clonotype was seen a few times. CDR3 nucleotides: TGCGCCAGCAGCTTGGATGGAGCGAGTAGGACAGATACGCAGTATTTT. This encodes CASSLDGASRTDTQYF. V and J are TRBV5-1 and TRBJ2-3, with D unclear. The CDR3 covers 16 residues. Trimming took 0 bases from V and 3 from J, leaving 14 bases between them. CDR1 and CDR2 from the germline V gene are SGHRS and YFSETQ.

This clonotype was seen a few times. V and J are TRBV5-1 and TRBJ1-2, with 9 bases that match TRBD1. The CDR3 extends over 15 amino acids. The germline gives CDR1 SGHRS, CDR2 YFSETQ. V was clipped by 4 bases and J by 0 bases; unmatched bases: 4. This CDR3 is CASSMGQGSNYGYTF. The CDR3, as DNA: TGCGCCAGCAGCATGGGACAGGGATCTAACTATGGCTACACCTTC.